The clone carrying this TCR beta chain was detected a few times. Antigen specificity is unknown. The source of the sample is a study of blood T cells in healthy people across ages. Study results and limitations: Both higher diversity and more naive CD4+ cells marked long-lived donors when set against aged donors. Without sorted subsets, naive and antigen-experienced compartments could not be conclusively compared.

A second roughly 6 to 11 cycle PCR used barcoded and J-beta primers. Each CDR3 protein is one row after TCRdb ran MiXCR on the 5' RACE reads. The sample contains more than 450,000 distinct CDR3 sequences, approximately 26% of which appear only once. The CDR3 extends over 13 amino acids. The ends were cut back, 2 bases at V and 8 bases at J, with 10 bases in the middle. CDR1 is MNHNS, CDR2 SASEGT, per germline. The data also belong to a second study, concerning T cells of mothers and their children. That paper states: Slightly higher overlap, not significant, was seen in related mother-child pairs than in unrelated pairs.

The sample comprised blood. The chain recombines TRBV6-1 with TRBJ1-3; unclear D gene. The source is a boy aged 2 to 10 in good health. The CDR3 reads CASSESGRDTIYF. The CDR3 nucleotides read TGTGCCAGCAGTGAATCCGGTCGAGACACCATATATTTT.